Following are 22 T cell receptor beta chains from one sample sequenced in a study of response to subunit inactivated influenza vaccine. A single record per CDR3 protein comes from TCRdb applying MiXCR to the RT-PCR reads. The sample has hundreds of thousands of distinct CDR3 sequences, approximately 15% seen once. This sample comprised CD4+ T cells sorted from PBMCs, obtained less than 30 months after vaccination. The receptors come from a man aged 50-75 years who received an inactivated influenza vaccine.

This clonotype turned up a few times. The chain links TRBV20-1 to TRBJ2-5; D is possibly TRBD2 (6 bases). CDR3 length equals 15 residues. Trimming removed 3 bases from V and 5 bases from J, with 19 bases in between. Germline V gene lookup returns CDR1 DFQATT and CDR2 SNEGSKA (reference sequence). The CDR3 nucleotides read TGCAGTGCTAGGAATCTGGCGGGATCAGGCGAGACCCAGTACTTC. This encodes CSARNLAGSGETQYF.

The chain is built from TRBV7-8 and TRBJ2-1; D is unresolved. The CDR3 covers 11 residues. CDR1 SGHVS and CDR2 FQNEAQ come from the germline V gene. V shed 2 bases and J shed 10 bases, with 6 bases lying between them. The CDR3 nucleotides read TGTGCCAGCAGCTTATGGGGAGAGCAGTTCTTC. Protein: CASSLWGEQFF.

The genes are TRBV6-1 and TRBJ2-2; the D gene is possibly TRBD1 (6 bases). The germline CDR1 and CDR2 sequences are MNHNS and SASEGT. The CDR3 contains 15 residues. The germline V and J ends were trimmed by 7 bases and 1 base, with 13 bases remaining between them. The DNA of the CDR3 is TGTGCCAGCAAGACCGGACAGAAGAACACCGGGGAGCTGTTTTTT. Protein sequence: CASKTGQKNTGELFF.

The chain joins TRBV20-1 to TRBJ2-5; D may be TRBD2 (6 bases). Germline V gene sequence: CDR1 DFQATT, CDR2 SNEGSKA (reference sequence). With 6 bases removed from V and 2 bases from J, the gap between germline ends came to 16 bases. The length of the CDR3 is 14 residues. CDR3: CSAHGLPPQETQYF. The DNA for the CDR3 is TGCAGTGCCCACGGACTACCCCCTCAAGAGACCCAGTACTTC.

The gene calls are TRBV20-1 and TRBJ2-7; 7 nucleotides match TRBD1. The CDR3 covers 11 residues. V lost 5 bases, J lost 9 bases, and 7 bases stayed unmatched. Looked up from germline, CDR1 is DFQATT and CDR2 is SNEGSKA (reference sequence). The CDR3 spells CSARNRGGQYF. CDR3 nucleotide sequence: TGCAGTGCTCGGAACAGGGGCGGGCAGTACTTC.

The genes are TRBV3-1 and TRBJ1-5; possible D gene TRBD1, 5 bases. Germline V gene sequence: CDR1 LGHDT, CDR2 YNNKEL (reference sequence). CDR3 length: 15 residues. The V and J ends lost 0 bases and 4 bases respectively, with 10 bases between them. In DNA, the CDR3 is TGTGCCAGCAGCCAAGAGGCAGGGTATAATCAGCCCCAGCATTTT. Translating gives CASSQEAGYNQPQHF.

This chain joins TRBV6-1 and TRBJ2-5, with D perhaps matching TRBD2 (6 bases). The CDR3 contains 13 residues. Trimming stripped 7 bases from V and 6 bases from J, with 15 bases between. CDR1 and CDR2 (germline): MNHNS, SASEGT. In DNA form, the CDR3 reads TGTGCCAGCACCGTCCCGGGGGAAAAGACCCAGTACTTC. This codes for CASTVPGEKTQYF.

Here the CDR3 reads CASRTNTGELFF. CDR3 nucleotides: TGTGCCAGCAGAACGAACACCGGGGAGCTGTTTTTT. This chain joins TRBV7-3 and TRBJ2-2; D call uncertain. This CDR3 spans 12 amino acids. With 6 bases removed from V and 0 bases from J, the gap between germline ends came to 2 bases. CDR1 SGHTA and CDR2 FQGTGA come from the germline V gene.

The chain uses TRBV11-2 and TRBJ2-7, with 9 bases identical to TRBD1. The CDR3 spans 15 residues. V lost 6 bases to trimming and J lost 7 bases; unmatched junction nucleotides: 13. Germline V gene data show CDR1 as SGHAT and CDR2 as FQNNGV. This CDR3 is CASRGTTGGSGEQYF. CDR3 nucleotides: TGTGCCAGCAGAGGCACGACAGGGGGTTCGGGGGAGCAGTACTTC.

This clonotype was detected only a few times. V and J are TRBV7-2 and TRBJ2-3; D is uncertain. Trimming took off 2 bases at V and 2 bases at J, with 5 bases between the two ends. The CDR3 spans 13 residues. From germline, CDR1 is SGHTA and CDR2 FQGNSA. This chain's CDR3 is CASSLMNTDTQYF. The CDR3 DNA follows: TGTGCCAGCAGCTTAATGAACACAGATACGCAGTATTTT. Full variable domain (remainder filled in from reference TRBV7-2 and TRBJ2-3): GAGVSQSPSNKVTEKGKDVELRCDPISGHTALYWYRQSLGQGLEFLIYFQGNSAPDKSGLPSDRFSAERTGGSVSTLTIQRTQQEDSAVYLCASSLMNTDTQYFGPGTRLTVL.

The V gene is TRBV6-5, the J gene TRBJ1-1; TRBD1 might be the D (5 bases). V was trimmed by 0 bases and J by 1 base, leaving 12 bases between them. The germline CDR1 and CDR2 sequences are MNHEY and SVGAGI. The CDR3 length is 16 residues. CDR3 DNA sequence: TGTGCCAGCAGTTACTCGACCACAGGCGAGAACACTGAAGCTTTCTTT. It encodes CASSYSTTGENTEAFF.

This clonotype showed up many times. This chain links TRBV12-3 or TRBV12-4 with TRBJ1-1; D not resolved. The CDR3 length is 14 residues. V shed 7 bases and J shed 1 base, with 13 bases lying between them. The CDR3 coding sequence is TGTGCCAGCAACACACCCCCACAGAACACTGAAGCTTTCTTT. Translation gives CASNTPPQNTEAFF.

CDR3 bases: TGTGCCAGCAGAAATACCGGGACAGGGGGCACCGGGGAGCTGTTTTTT. Translated: CASRNTGTGGTGELFF. J is TRBJ2-2 and V is TRBV6-1; 11 bases map to TRBD1. The germline CDR1 and CDR2 sequences are MNHNS and SASEGT. Losses at the gene ends were 6 bases for V and 4 bases for J; bases not matched to a gene: 7. The CDR3 spans 16 residues.

The CDR3 DNA reads TGTGCCAGCAGTTTCGTCCTAGGGACCCAGTACTTC. Translation: CASSFVLGTQYF. The chain recombines TRBV12-3 or TRBV12-4 with TRBJ2-5; D gene unclear. V lost 3 bases to trimming and J lost 7 bases, with 9 bases between them. This CDR3 is built from 12 residues.

The chain joins TRBV6-1 to TRBJ2-2; TRBD2 is a possible D gene (5 bases). From germline, CDR1 is MNHNS and CDR2 SASEGT. The V and J ends lost 4 bases and 6 bases respectively, with 9 bases between them. The CDR3 contains 13 residues. This CDR3 is CASSVSSPGELFF. The CDR3 DNA follows: TGTGCCAGCAGTGTATCTAGCCCCGGGGAGCTGTTTTTT.

This clonotype was counted between two and nine times. The genes are TRBV7-2 and TRBJ1-1, with D uncertain. There are 16 residues in the CDR3. The V and J ends lost 1 base and 0 bases respectively, with 12 bases between them. Germline CDR1 SGHTA, CDR2 FQGNSA. DNA for the CDR3: TGTGCCAGCAGCTTAGGCCTCGGTCTGATGAACACTGAAGCTTTCTTT. This codes for CASSLGLGLMNTEAFF.

The chain joins TRBV9 to TRBJ2-5, with 11 bases matching TRBD2. After removal of 3 bases from V and 5 bases from J, the junction contained 3 bases not matched to a gene. Looked up from germline, CDR1 is SGDLS and CDR2 is YYNGEE. The CDR3 sequence is 14 residues long. The CDR3 loop is CASSGLAGWETQYF. The CDR3 DNA sequence: TGTGCCAGCAGCGGACTAGCGGGATGGGAGACCCAGTACTTC.

The V call is TRBV5-1, the J call TRBJ2-7; D remains ambiguous. The CDR3 has 13 amino acids. Trimming shortened V by 0 bases and J by 6 bases, and 10 bases separated the two germline ends. Germline assignment: CDR1 SGHRS and CDR2 YFSETQ. CDR3 DNA sequence: TGCGCCAGCAGCTTGGGCAGCCGCTCCGAGCAGTACTTC. The encoded protein is CASSLGSRSEQYF. Filled out from reference TRBV5-1 and TRBJ2-7, the complete variable domain reads KAGVTQTPRYLIKTRGQQVTLSCSPISGHRSVSWYQQTPGQGLQFLFEYFSETQRNKGNFPGRFSGRQFSNSRSEMNVSTLELGDSALYLCASSLGSRSEQYFGPGTRLTVT.

CDR3 in amino acids: CASSQGLAGSTEQFF. The CDR3 DNA reads TGTGCCAGCAGTCAGGGACTAGCGGGAAGCACCGAGCAGTTCTTC. The rearrangement uses TRBV12-3 or TRBV12-4 and TRBJ2-1, with 13 bases matching TRBD2. The CDR3 spans 15 residues. V dropped 5 bases and J dropped 10; count of bases not matched to a gene: 8.

This clonotype appeared many times. The J gene is TRBJ2-3, the V gene TRBV12-3 or TRBV12-4; D gene unclear. The V end was cut by 3 bases, the J end by 0 bases, with 7 bases between. This CDR3 comprises 14 residues. CDR3 in amino acids: CASSLRTSTDTQYF. As DNA, the CDR3 is TGTGCCAGCAGTTTGCGAACTAGCACAGATACGCAGTATTTT.

The rearrangement links TRBV5-1 to TRBJ1-1; 8 bases are shared with TRBD1. The CDR3 is 16 amino acids. Looked up from germline, CDR1 is SGHRS and CDR2 is YFSETQ. V lost 3 bases and J lost 4; bases outside the gene matches: 11. The DNA of the CDR3 is TGCGCCAGCAGCTCAAGAGGACAGGGTTTGGGCACTGAAGCTTTCTTT. Protein sequence: CASSSRGQGLGTEAFF.

The chain uses TRBV4-1 and TRBJ1-1, with 7 bases that match TRBD1. This CDR3 has 15 residues. Trimming at V came to 3 bases and at J to 0 bases, leaving 4 bases not matched to a gene. The germline V gene encodes CDR1 MGHRA and CDR2 YSYEKL. DNA of the CDR3: TGCGCCAGCAGCCAGGCCCAGGGGGTGAACACTGAAGCTTTCTTT. As protein: CASSQAQGVNTEAFF.